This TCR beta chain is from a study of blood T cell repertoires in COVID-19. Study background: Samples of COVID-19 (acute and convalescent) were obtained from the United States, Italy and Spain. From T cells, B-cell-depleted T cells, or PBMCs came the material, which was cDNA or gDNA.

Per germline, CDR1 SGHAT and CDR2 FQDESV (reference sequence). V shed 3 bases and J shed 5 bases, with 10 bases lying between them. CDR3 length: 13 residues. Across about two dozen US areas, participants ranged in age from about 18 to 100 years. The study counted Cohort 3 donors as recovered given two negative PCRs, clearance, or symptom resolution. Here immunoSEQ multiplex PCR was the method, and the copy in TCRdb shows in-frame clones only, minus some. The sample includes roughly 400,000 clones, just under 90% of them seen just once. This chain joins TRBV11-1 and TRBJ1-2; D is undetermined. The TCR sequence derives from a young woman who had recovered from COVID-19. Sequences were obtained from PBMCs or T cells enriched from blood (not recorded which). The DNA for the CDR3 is TGTGCCAGCAGCTTCGGGCGGGATTATGGCTACACCTTC. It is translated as CASSFGRDYGYTF.